This T cell receptor beta chain emerged from a study of shared clonotypes between healthy human individuals. Across the whole study: The study used three CD4 naive, three CD4 memory, two CD8 naive and one CD8 memory plate per donor.

Genomic DNA per cell subset filled all wells of several immunoSEQ plates. Data came from immunoSEQ multiplex PCR; TCRdb stores just in-frame clones and leaves some out. This sample has 2 million to 2.5 million clones, with 90% to 97% found just once. Whole-study results and caveats: Sequencing depth was predicted to influence how clonotypes are shared among donors.

Points on this clone: Its specificity is unknown.

The sequenced material came from naive CD4+ T cells sorted from blood. Specified subset: CD45RA+ positively selected. This TCR was sampled from a man aged 18 to 35 in good health.

CDR3 DNA sequence: TGTGCCAGCAGCTTCAAGATACAAGAGACCCAGTACTTC. Protein sequence: CASSFKIQETQYF. The chain recombines TRBV7-2 with TRBJ2-5; D gene unclear. The germline V and J ends were trimmed by 3 bases and 2 bases, with 7 bases remaining between them. Germline V gene sequence: CDR1 SGHTA, CDR2 FQGNSA. The length of the CDR3 is 13 residues.